The clone carrying this TCR beta chain was counted only a few times. As yet, its antigen is unknown. Trimming pared 7 bases from V and 4 bases from J, leaving 12 bases between. From germline, CDR1 is MNHEY and CDR2 SVGAGI. The CDR3 sequence is 13 residues long. These data originate in a study of T-cell memory formation after mild COVID-19. At the level of the study: Largely donor-specific sequence clusters came from a couple of donors.

Study observations and caveats: Pre-infection memory showed some responding clones, and this suggested that cross-reactive memory joined.

MiXCR was run by TCRdb on the 5' RACE reads, yielding one entry per CDR3 protein. The sample records 250,000 to 350,000 distinct CDR3 sequences, 14% being singletons. Sequencing was done on a sample of PBMCs or a T cell subset sorted from them (not recorded which). The sequence was collected from a man younger than 30 who had mild COVID-19 (a few samples of this study predate the infection). Cell type and time point are not known. This chain joins TRBV6-5 and TRBJ2-3; D perhaps matches TRBD1 (6 bases). The CDR3 here is CASTTGSPDTQYF. The CDR3 region has the DNA TGTGCCAGCACCACAGGGAGTCCAGATACGCAGTATTTT.